Listed below are T cell receptor beta chains from one sample, sequenced in a study of PD-L1 blockade in urothelial cancer. Profiled with immunoSEQ multiplex PCR; TCRdb holds only in-frame clones, not every one. In the table there are about 50,000 clones, 87% of which are singletons. The sequencing here drew on PBMCs, taken around atezolizumab (anti-PD-L1) treatment. The receptors were gathered from an older woman with urothelial cancer. The conserved cysteine and the conserved F or W are not part of the CDR3 here. Some rows have no size entry. The others give once, few or many, or a class for an expanded clone.

- TRBJ2-1 TRBV15 ATSPPSGGLELF
- TRBJ2-1 TRBV5-4 ASSPYRAGAYNEQF
- TRBJ2-7 TRBV9 ASSRNGQGISYEQY
- TRBJ1-4 TRBV29-1 SVEGAPGQPREKLF
- TRBJ1-1 TRBV5-1 ASSLYPRGTEAF
- TRBJ2-3 TRBV27 ASSLEGTSGSTGTDTQY
- TRBJ2-7 TRBV2 AGGQSYYEQY
- TRBJ1-2 TRBV2 ASREQGLYNYGYT
- TRBJ1-6 TRBV5-1 ASSLVQGRYSPLH
few TRBJ1-3 TRBV19 ASSTYRANSGNTIY
- TRBJ1-2 TRBV18 ATADRDIYGYT
- TRBJ2-5 TRBV2 ASTGNQETQY
- TRBJ2-7 TRBV5-1 ASSSREGAYEQY
- TRBJ1-1 TRBV2 ASSEGPGGTEAF
- TRBJ2-6 TRBV6-5 ASSRTGAGANVLT
- TRBJ2-5 TRBV5-1 ASSLGDNKETQY
- TRBJ2-1 TRBV5-4 ASSLGGSTYNEQF
- TRBJ2-3 TRBV18 ASSLQAGRSDTQY
- TRBJ2-5 TRBV5-1 ASSLVPSQRAETQY
few TRBJ1-1 TRBV4-3 ASSQDEGATEAF
- TRBJ2-6 TRBV19 ASTTGPSGANVLT
- TRBJ1-2 TRBV27 ASSSKTGGGGYT
- TRBJ1-1 TRBV27 ASSGIYPDRNTEAF
- TRBJ2-7 TRBV19 ASKGAGEQY
- TRBJ2-6 TRBV7-9 ATPIQGAANVLT
once TRBJ1-4 TRBV28 ASSERGTGIEKLF
- TRBJ2-7 TRBV6-5 ASSPEGQLSYEQY
- TRBJ2-1 TRBV6-6 ASILQGAYNEQF
- TRBJ2-1 TRBV19 ASGAQGLAGYNEQF
- TRBJ1-4 TRBV4-2 ASSQDAPAGRFNEKLF
- TRBJ2-7 TRBV28 ASSSTGDRYEQY
- TRBJ2-3 TRBV5-6 ASSLSLAGIASTDTQY
- TRBJ2-1 TRBV4-1 ASSQDRSSGNYNEQF
- TRBJ2-7 TRBV7-2 ASSRGTGGYEQY
- TRBJ1-5 TRBV5-4 ASSWGGPGQPQH
- TRBJ1-2 TRBV7-2 ASSFEGAYGYT
- TRBJ1-1 TRBV28 ASMLNTEAF
- TRBJ2-1 TRBV7-8 ASSFVSGGYNEQF
once TRBJ1-5 TRBV7-2 ASSPTIPGTGINQPQH
- TRBJ2-7 TRBV10-3 AISLGLAGAYEQY
- TRBJ2-5 TRBV5-1 ASSFRVEETQY
- TRBJ1-3 TRBV23-1 ASSQGGGRPGNTIY
- TRBJ2-3 TRBV14 ASSQDSDYTQY
- TRBJ2-1 TRBV9 ASSATPGLAGDNEQF
once TRBJ2-7 TRBV9 ASSVDLRDEQY
- TRBJ2-6 TRBV19 ASSMGGPGANVLT
- TRBJ1-5 TRBV4-1 ASSQVLAGSNQPQH
- TRBJ2-1 TRBV2 AGSALLSYNEQF
- TRBJ1-1 TRBV2 ASSERSGGEAF
- TRBJ2-1 TRBV10-3 ATRLGEYNEQF
- TRBJ1-1 TRBV29-1 SVVGQLELEAF
- TRBJ2-1 TRBV21-1 ASSPTSGYNEQF
- TRBJ2-5 TRBV18 ASSPPSQETQY
- TRBJ2-3 TRBV5-1 ASSLRGASTDTQY
- TRBJ1-2 TRBV2 ASSEGTGYGYT
once TRBJ2-7 TRBV7-9 ASNRAGESYEQY
once TRBJ2-5 TRBV14 ASSPTQTSGSGETQY
- TRBJ2-7 TRBV4-2 ASSQDFDSYEQY
- TRBJ2-5 TRBV15 ATSRTGYQETQY
- TRBJ2-2 TRBV5-4 ASTGTSGSAGELF